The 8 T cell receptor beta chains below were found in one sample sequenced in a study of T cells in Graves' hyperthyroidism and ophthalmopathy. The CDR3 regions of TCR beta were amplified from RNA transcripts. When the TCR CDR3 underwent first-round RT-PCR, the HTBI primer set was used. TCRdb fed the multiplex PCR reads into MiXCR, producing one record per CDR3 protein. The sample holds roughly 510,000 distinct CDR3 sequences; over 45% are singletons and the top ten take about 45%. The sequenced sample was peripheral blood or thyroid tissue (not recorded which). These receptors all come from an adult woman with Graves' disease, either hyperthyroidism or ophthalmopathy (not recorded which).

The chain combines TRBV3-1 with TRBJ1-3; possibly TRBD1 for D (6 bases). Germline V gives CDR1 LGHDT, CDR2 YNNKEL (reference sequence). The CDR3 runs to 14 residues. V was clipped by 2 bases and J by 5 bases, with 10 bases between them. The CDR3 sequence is CASSQRGPRNTIYF. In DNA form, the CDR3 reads TGTGCCAGCAGCCAACGGGGGCCAAGAAACACCATATATTTT.

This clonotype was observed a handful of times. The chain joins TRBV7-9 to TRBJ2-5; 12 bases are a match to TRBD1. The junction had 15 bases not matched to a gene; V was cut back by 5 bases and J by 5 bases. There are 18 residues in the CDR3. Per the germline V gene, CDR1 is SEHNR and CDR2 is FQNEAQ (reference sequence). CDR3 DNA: TGTGCCAGCAGCCAAGATTTAATGGGGGGACAGGGGGCCGAGACCCAGTACTTC. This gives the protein CASSQDLMGGQGAETQYF.

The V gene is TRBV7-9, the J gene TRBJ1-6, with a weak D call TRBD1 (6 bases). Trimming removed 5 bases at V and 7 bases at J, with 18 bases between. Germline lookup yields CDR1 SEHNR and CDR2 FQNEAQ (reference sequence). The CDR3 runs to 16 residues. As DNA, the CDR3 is TGTGCCAGCAGCCCCGGGACCGGACAGAGGAATTCACCCCTCCACTTT. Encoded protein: CASSPGTGQRNSPLHF.

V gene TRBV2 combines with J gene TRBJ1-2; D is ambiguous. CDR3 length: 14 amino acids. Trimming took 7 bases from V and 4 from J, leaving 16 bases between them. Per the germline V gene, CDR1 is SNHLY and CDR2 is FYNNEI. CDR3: CASKKEGQLYGYTF. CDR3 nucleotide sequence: TGTGCCAGCAAAAAGGAGGGCCAACTCTATGGCTACACCTTC.

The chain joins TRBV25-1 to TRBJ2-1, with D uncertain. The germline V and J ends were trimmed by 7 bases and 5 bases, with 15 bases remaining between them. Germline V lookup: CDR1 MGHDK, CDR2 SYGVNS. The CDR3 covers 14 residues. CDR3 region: CASIGRWGNNEQFF. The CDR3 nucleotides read TGTGCCAGCATCGGCAGGTGGGGAAACAATGAGCAGTTCTTC.

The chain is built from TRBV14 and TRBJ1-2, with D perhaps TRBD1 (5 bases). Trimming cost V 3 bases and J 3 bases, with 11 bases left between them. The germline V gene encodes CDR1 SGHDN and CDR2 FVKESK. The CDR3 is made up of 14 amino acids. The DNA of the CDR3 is TGTGCCAGCAGCCACCGAGGGGAGGACTATGGCTACACCTTC. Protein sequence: CASSHRGEDYGYTF.

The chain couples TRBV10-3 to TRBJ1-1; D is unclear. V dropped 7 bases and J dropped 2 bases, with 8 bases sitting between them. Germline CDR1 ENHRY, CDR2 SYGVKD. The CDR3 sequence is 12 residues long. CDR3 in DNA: TGTGCCATCATGAGGGATAACACTGAAGCTTTCTTT. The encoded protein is CAIMRDNTEAFF.

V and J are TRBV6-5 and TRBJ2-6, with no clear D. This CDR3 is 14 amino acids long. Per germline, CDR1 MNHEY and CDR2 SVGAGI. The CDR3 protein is CTTSLVRGANVLTF. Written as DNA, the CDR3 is TGTACCACCTCACTGGTACGAGGGGCCAACGTCCTGACTTTC.